The 17 T cell receptor beta chains reported below all come from one sample, sequenced in a study of beta chain features in type 1 diabetes. Study findings and constraints: All four CD4+ subsets of Type 1 diabetes patients contained TCRB CDR3s that were moderately but significantly shorter.

Their target antigens are unknown. Reverse transcribing all isolated RNA meant expressed TCRB transcripts were sequenced. TCRdb's copy holds only in-frame clones and misses some; the assay was immunoSEQ multiplex PCR. The data contain over 200,000 clones, around 9.9% of them singletons. Sequencing was carried out using naive CD4+ T cells from blood. The receptors stem from a man aged 25-40 years with type 1 diabetes.

This clone turned up a few times. V usage is TRBV6-5 and J usage is TRBJ1-1; D gene ambiguous. Trimming took 1 base from V and 1 from J, leaving 4 bases between them. CDR1 is MNHEY, CDR2 SVGAGI, per germline. This CDR3 is 13 amino acids long. The CDR3 loop reads CASSYYGNTEAFF. The CDR3 DNA reads TGTGCCAGCAGTTACTACGGGAACACTGAAGCTTTCTTT.

The chain combines TRBV7-8 with TRBJ2-3; no firm D call. CDR3 length: 15 amino acids. V gave up 4 bases and J gave up 8 bases, with 19 bases separating them. Germline assignment: CDR1 SGHVS and CDR2 FQNEAQ. The CDR3: CASSSMTPAASTQYF. In DNA form, the CDR3 reads TGTGCCAGCAGCTCTATGACCCCCGCGGCGAGTACGCAGTATTTT.

The chain is built from TRBV6-6 and TRBJ1-5; 7 bases agree with TRBD1. CDR1 MNHNY and CDR2 SVGAGI come from the germline V gene (reference sequence). V shed 6 bases, J shed 5 bases, and the junction held 4 bases outside the gene matches. The CDR3 runs 13 residues. CDR3 sequence reads: CASSRQGDQPQHF. The CDR3 coding sequence is TGTGCCAGCAGCCGACAGGGCGATCAGCCCCAGCATTTT.

This clone was counted only a few times. J is TRBJ2-5 and V is TRBV11-2; TRBD2 matches 11 bases. The CDR3 spans 15 residues. Germline CDR1 reads SGHAT; CDR2 reads FQNNGV. V shed 3 bases, J shed 1 base, and the junction held 1 base outside the gene matches. In DNA form, the CDR3 reads TGTGCCAGCAGCTTTCTAGCGGGGGGCCAAGAGACCCAGTACTTC. Residues: CASSFLAGGQETQYF.

The chain joins TRBV4-1 to TRBJ2-1, with D perhaps matching TRBD1 (5 bases). The CDR3 has 13 residues. In germline, CDR1 is MGHRA, CDR2 YSYEKL. The V end was cut by 1 base, the J end by 4 bases, with 5 bases between. The CDR3 is CASSQAGYNEQFF. The CDR3 DNA reads TGCGCCAGCAGCCAAGCAGGGTACAATGAGCAGTTCTTC.

This clone was observed a few times. The genes are TRBV5-4 and TRBJ2-4; D may be TRBD2 (5 bases). CDR1 is SGHNT and CDR2 is YYREEE in the germline V gene (reference sequence). The germline V and J ends were trimmed by 0 bases and 6 bases, with 10 bases remaining between them. This CDR3 is built from 14 residues. The CDR3 nucleotides read TGTGCCAGCAGCTTGGACGGGGTGGGAAACATTCAGTACTTC. Its protein is CASSLDGVGNIQYF.

This chain connects TRBV4-1 to TRBJ2-7; 13 bases line up with TRBD2. The trim removed 4 bases at V and 7 bases at J, leaving 7 bases unmatched. The CDR3 has 15 residues. The germline V gene has CDR1 MGHRA and CDR2 YSYEKL. The CDR3 reads CASSPGLAGYGEQYF. CDR3 bases: TGCGCCAGCAGCCCGGGACTAGCGGGGTATGGTGAGCAGTACTTC.

The V and J genes are TRBV7-2 and TRBJ2-7; 10 nucleotides agree with TRBD1. The CDR3 consists of 13 residues. The V segment lost 5 bases and the J segment 7 bases; nucleotides outside the gene matches: 5. Germline loops: CDR1 SGHTA, CDR2 FQGNSA. The CDR3 bases are TGTGCCAGCAGCAACGACAGGGGGCGGGAGCAGTACTTC. Translation: CASSNDRGREQYF.

V usage is TRBV19 and J usage is TRBJ2-1; 9 bases map to TRBD1. The germline V gene has CDR1 LNHDA and CDR2 SQIVND (reference sequence). J was trimmed by 0 bases and V by 5 bases; bases with no gene match: 5. The CDR3 has 16 amino acids. As DNA, the CDR3 is TGTGCCAGTAGTCCGCGGACAGGGGTCTCCTACAATGAGCAGTTCTTC. This translates into CASSPRTGVSYNEQFF.

The chain is built from TRBV7-9 and TRBJ1-1; unclear D gene. The CDR3 length is 14 residues. CDR1 and CDR2 from the germline V gene are SEHNR and FQNEAQ (reference sequence). V was clipped by 5 bases and J by 1 base, with 11 bases between them. The CDR3 reads CASSHRTANTEAFF. CDR3 coding DNA: TGTGCCAGCAGCCACAGAACAGCGAACACTGAAGCTTTCTTT.

This clone was detected a few times. The rearrangement links TRBV11-1 to TRBJ2-6; possibly TRBD1 for D (5 bases). Germline CDR1 is SGHAT and CDR2 is FQDESV (reference sequence). Trimming removed 5 bases from V and 4 bases from J, with 18 bases in between. The CDR3 is 17 amino acids. CDR3 sequence (DNA): TGTGCCAGCAGCCCCAGGGCCCTAAGAACGGGGGCCAACGTCCTGACTTTC. Translated: CASSPRALRTGANVLTF.

The V call is TRBV18, the J call TRBJ2-3; the match to TRBD2 covers 12 bases. Germline-derived CDR1 and CDR2 are KGHSH and LQKENI. Germline trimming cut 0 bases from V and 4 bases from J; bases unmatched to any gene: 2. This CDR3 contains 16 residues. The CDR3 here is CASSPPGLAGPDTQYF. In DNA, the CDR3 is TGTGCCAGCTCACCACCTGGACTAGCGGGGCCAGATACGCAGTATTTT.

The V and J genes are TRBV18 and TRBJ1-5; D gene uncertain. With 2 bases removed from V and 0 bases from J, the gap between germline ends came to 5 bases. The CDR3 is 14 residues long. Germline loops: CDR1 KGHSH, CDR2 LQKENI. CDR3 sequence (DNA): TGTGCCAGCTCACCAAACTATAGCAATCAGCCCCAGCATTTT. Protein: CASSPNYSNQPQHF.

This clone was seen more than once but under ten times. The chain combines TRBV18 with TRBJ2-1, with 7 nucleotides matching TRBD2. Trimming removed 3 bases from V and 2 bases from J; junction bases left unmatched: 4. CDR1 is KGHSH, CDR2 LQKENI, per germline. CDR3 length: 15 amino acids. The CDR3 DNA follows: TGTGCCAGCTCACCGGGCGGGGGTGCCTACAATGAGCAGTTCTTC. It is translated as CASSPGGGAYNEQFF.

This clone has only a few counts. The V and J genes are TRBV7-9 and TRBJ1-4, with a possible D match to TRBD1 (5 bases). Trimming took 1 base from V and 3 from J, leaving 9 bases between them. CDR3 size: 15 residues. Germline V gives CDR1 SEHNR, CDR2 FQNEAQ (reference sequence). The DNA for the CDR3 is TGTGCCAGCAGCTTAGGGAGGGGACCTAATGAAAAACTGTTTTTT. It codes for CASSLGRGPNEKLFF.

This clone appeared a few times. The gene calls are TRBV29-1 and TRBJ1-2; 8 bases agree with TRBD1. CDR1 is SQVTM and CDR2 is ANQGSEA in the germline V gene. The junction had 12 bases not matched to a gene; V was cut back by 6 bases and J by 3 bases. This CDR3 has 15 residues. CDR3 region: CSVSPGTGGYYGYTF. The CDR3 bases are TGCAGCGTATCTCCCGGGACAGGAGGATACTATGGCTACACCTTC.

The J gene is TRBJ1-2, the V gene TRBV7-9; 7 positions agree with TRBD1. The CDR3 contains 13 residues. Per germline, CDR1 SEHNR and CDR2 FQNEAQ (reference sequence). After removal of 3 bases from V and 5 bases from J, the junction contained 3 bases not matched to a gene. The CDR3 coding sequence is TGTGCCAGCAGCTTGCAGGGGGAGTATGGCTACACCTTC. Its translation: CASSLQGEYGYTF.